This T cell receptor (beta chain) emerged from a study of identical twins. The CDR3 consists of 16 residues. The germline gives CDR1 KGHDR, CDR2 SFDVKD. With 1 base removed from V and 1 base from J, the gap between germline ends came to 11 bases. In TCRdb, the 5' RACE reads were re-called with MiXCR into one record per CDR3 protein. The table lists hundreds of thousands of distinct CDR3 sequences, 8.6% of them singletons. This clonotype was observed a few times. The antigen remains undetermined. Findings and limits, study-wide: Diverse VJ usage suggested most zero-insertion clonotypes were not invariant T cells. Out-of-frame alpha sequences common to twins exhibited an excess of low generation probability.

Another study also made use of these data, one on yellow fever vaccine responses in identical twins.

This receptor was identified in a woman between 18 and 29 years old in good health. The chain recombines TRBV24-1 with TRBJ2-3, with unresolved D. Input material: PBMCs. The CDR3 loop reads CATSDFTARGTDTQYF. The CDR3 DNA reads TGTGCCACCAGTGATTTTACGGCCAGAGGCACAGATACGCAGTATTTT.